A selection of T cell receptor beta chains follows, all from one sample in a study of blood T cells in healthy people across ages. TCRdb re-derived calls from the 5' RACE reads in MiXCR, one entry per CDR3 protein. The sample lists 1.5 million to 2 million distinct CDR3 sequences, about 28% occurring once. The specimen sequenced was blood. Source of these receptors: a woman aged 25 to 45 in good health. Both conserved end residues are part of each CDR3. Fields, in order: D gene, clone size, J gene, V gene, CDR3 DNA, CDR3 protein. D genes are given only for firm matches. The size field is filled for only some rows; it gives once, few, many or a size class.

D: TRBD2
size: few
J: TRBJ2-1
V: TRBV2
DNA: TGTGCCAGCAGCGGTTCCGGGACTAGCGGAGGCCTCAATGAGCAGTTCTTC
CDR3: CASSGSGTSGGLNEQFF

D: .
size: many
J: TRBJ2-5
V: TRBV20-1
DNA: TGCAGTGCTAGCGGCACCGCAGAGACCCAGTACTTC
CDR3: CSASGTAETQYF

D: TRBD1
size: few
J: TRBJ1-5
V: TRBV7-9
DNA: TGTGCCAGCAGTCGCGCGACAGGGCCCAATCAGCCCCAGCATTTT
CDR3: CASSRATGPNQPQHF

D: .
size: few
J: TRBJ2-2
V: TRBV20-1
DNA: TGCAGTGCTAGAGCTTCCGGGGGTCGACTTACCGGGGAGCTGTTTTTT
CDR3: CSARASGGRLTGELFF

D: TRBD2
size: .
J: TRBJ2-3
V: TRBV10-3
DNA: TGTGCCATAGGGACTAGGGCAGATACGCAGTATTTT
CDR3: CAIGTRADTQYF

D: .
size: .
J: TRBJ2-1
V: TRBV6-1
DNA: TGTGCCAGCAGTTCCTTCGCGGGGCCTAACAATGAGCAGTTCTTC
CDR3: CASSSFAGPNNEQFF

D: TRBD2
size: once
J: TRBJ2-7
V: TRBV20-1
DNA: TGCAGTGTCTCAGCGGGACCCTCCTACAATGAGCAGTACTTC
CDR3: CSVSAGPSYNEQYF

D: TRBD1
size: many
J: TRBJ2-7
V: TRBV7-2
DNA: TGTGCCAGCAGTCATCCAGGGGGCGAGCAGTACTTC
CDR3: CASSHPGGEQYF

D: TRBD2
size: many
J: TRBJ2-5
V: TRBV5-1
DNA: TGCGCCAGCAGCTTAAGGAGCGGGGAAGAGACCCAGTACTTC
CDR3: CASSLRSGEETQYF

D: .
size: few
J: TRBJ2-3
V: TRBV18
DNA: TGTGCCAGCTCACCACAGCGGGGACACGATACGCAGTATTTT
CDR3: CASSPQRGHDTQYF

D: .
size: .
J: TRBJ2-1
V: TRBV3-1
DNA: TGTGCCGGCAGCCAAGGTTATGACAATGAGCAGTTCTTC
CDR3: CAGSQGYDNEQFF

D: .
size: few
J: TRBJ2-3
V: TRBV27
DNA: TGTGCCAGCAAAAACAGGGGCTTGCCCCTAACGGGAGGTGATACGCAGTATTTT
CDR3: CASKNRGLPLTGGDTQYF

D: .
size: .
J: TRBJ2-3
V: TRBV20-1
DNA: TGCAGTGCTAGAGGGTCGGGGTTCCAAGGGGGAGATACGCAGTATTTT
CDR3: CSARGSGFQGGDTQYF

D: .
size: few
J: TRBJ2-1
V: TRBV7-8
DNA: TGTGCCAGCAGGCCCACAGAGAACTCCTACAATGAGCAGTTCTTC
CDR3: CASRPTENSYNEQFF

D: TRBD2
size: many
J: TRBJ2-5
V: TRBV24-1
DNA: TGTGCCACCAGTGGGGGGAGGGTAGAGGAGACCCAGTACTTC
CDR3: CATSGGRVEETQYF

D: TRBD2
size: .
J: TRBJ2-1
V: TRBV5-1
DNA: TGCGCCAGCAGCTTGGCCGGGACTAGCGGGACCAACAATGAGCAGTTCTTC
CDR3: CASSLAGTSGTNNEQFF

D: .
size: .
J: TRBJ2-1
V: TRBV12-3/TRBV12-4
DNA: TGTGCCAGCCGGCCCGGGTCAAACAATGGGCAGTTCTTC
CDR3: CASRPGSNNGQFF

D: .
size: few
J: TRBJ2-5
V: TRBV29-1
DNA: TGCAGCGCCCCGGCCGGTGGGGCCCAGTACTTC
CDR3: CSAPAGGAQYF

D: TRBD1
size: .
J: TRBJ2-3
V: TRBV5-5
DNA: TGTGCCAGCAGCTTGGCCACTCAGGGGGCGCGTCCAGATACGCAGTATTTT
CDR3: CASSLATQGARPDTQYF

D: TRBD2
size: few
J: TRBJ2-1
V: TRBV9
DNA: TGTGCCAGCAGCGTAGGGACTAGCGAATACAATGAGCAGTTCTTC
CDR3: CASSVGTSEYNEQFF

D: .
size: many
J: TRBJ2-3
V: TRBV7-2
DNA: TGTGCCAGCAGCTTAGCCAGCTGGATCACAGATACGCAGTATTTT
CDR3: CASSLASWITDTQYF

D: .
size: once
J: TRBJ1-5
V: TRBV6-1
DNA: TGTGCCGGCAGTGAACTTAAGCCCCAGCATTTT
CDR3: CAGSELKPQHF

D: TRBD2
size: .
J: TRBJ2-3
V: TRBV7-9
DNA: TGTGCCAGCAGCTCTCCCCTGGAAGCGGGAGGGCCGACAGATACGCAGTATTTT
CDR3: CASSSPLEAGGPTDTQYF

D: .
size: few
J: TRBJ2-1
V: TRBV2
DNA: TGTGCCAGCTCCCCGGGGAACTACAATGAGCAGTTCTTC
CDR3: CASSPGNYNEQFF

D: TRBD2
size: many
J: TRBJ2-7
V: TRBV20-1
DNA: TGCAGTGCACTAGCGGGGGGCGCCGCATCCTACGAGCAGTACTTC
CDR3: CSALAGGAASYEQYF

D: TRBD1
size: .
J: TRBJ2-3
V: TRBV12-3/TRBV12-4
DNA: TGTGCCAGCCTTCGGGGACAGGTTCGAACAGATACGCAGTATTTT
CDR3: CASLRGQVRTDTQYF

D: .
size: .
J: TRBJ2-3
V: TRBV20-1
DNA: TGCAGTGCTAGTATTTTTGAACGGGGCACAGATACGCAGTATTTT
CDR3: CSASIFERGTDTQYF

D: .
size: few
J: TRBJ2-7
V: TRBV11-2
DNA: TGTGCCAGCAGCTTATCGGAGGAATACGAGCAGTACTTC
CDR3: CASSLSEEYEQYF

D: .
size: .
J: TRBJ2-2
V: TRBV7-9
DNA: TGTGCCAGCAGCTTCGTTTGGGAAACCGGGGAGCTGTTTTTT
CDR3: CASSFVWETGELFF

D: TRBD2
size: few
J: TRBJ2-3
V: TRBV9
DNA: TGTGCCAGCAGCGGACGACTAGCGGGCTACACAGATACGCAGTATTTT
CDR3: CASSGRLAGYTDTQYF

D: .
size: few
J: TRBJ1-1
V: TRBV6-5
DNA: TGTGCCAGCAGTTATTTCCGGACAGTTTTGAACACTGAAGCTTTCTTT
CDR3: CASSYFRTVLNTEAFF

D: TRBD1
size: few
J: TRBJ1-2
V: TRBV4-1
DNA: TGCGCCAGCAGCCCCCTTAGGGGAGGGGGCGACTATGGCTACACCTTC
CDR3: CASSPLRGGGDYGYTF

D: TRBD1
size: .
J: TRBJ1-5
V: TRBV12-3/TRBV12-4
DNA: TGTGCCAGCAATTCCCCAGGAAGACAGGGGATCGATCAGCCCCAGCATTTT
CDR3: CASNSPGRQGIDQPQHF

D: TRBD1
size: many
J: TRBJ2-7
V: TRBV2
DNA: TGTGCCAGCAGCGCGGACAGGGGCTCCTACGAGCAGTACTTC
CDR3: CASSADRGSYEQYF

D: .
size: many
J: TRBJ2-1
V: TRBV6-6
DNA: TGTGCCAGCAATGGGGGGACGAGCTCCTACAATGAGCAGTTCTTC
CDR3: CASNGGTSSYNEQFF

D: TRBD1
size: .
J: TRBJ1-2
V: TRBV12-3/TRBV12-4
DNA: TGTGCCGAACAAACCCTATCCGGGACAGCTAACTATGGCTACACCTTC
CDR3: CAEQTLSGTANYGYTF

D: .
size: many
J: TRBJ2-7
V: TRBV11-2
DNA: TGTGCCAGCACCCAAACCCCACAGGCTTACGAGCAGTACTTC
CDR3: CASTQTPQAYEQYF

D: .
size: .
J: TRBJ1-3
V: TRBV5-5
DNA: TGTGCCAGCAGCGCCCTTGGGGCCAACGGAAACACCATATATTTT
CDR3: CASSALGANGNTIYF

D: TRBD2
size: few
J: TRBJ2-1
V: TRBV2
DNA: TGTGCCAGCAGTTGGACTAGCGGGGGGGCGTATATGTTCTTC
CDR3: CASSWTSGGAYMFF

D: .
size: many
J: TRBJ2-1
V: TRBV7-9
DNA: TGTGCCAGCAGCTTAGCCCTTATTAACAATGAGCAGTTCTTC
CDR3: CASSLALINNEQFF

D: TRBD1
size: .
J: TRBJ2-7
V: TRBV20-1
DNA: TGCAGTGCTAGCGGCGGGACAGGGATCTACGAGCAGTACTTC
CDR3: CSASGGTGIYEQYF

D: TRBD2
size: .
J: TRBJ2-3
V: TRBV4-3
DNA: TGCGCCAGCAGCCCTCGGGCTAGCGGGAGTGCAGATACGCAGTATTTT
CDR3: CASSPRASGSADTQYF

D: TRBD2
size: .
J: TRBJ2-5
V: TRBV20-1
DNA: TGCAGTGCTAGAGATCACGGCGGGGGGGCCCCAGAGACCCAGTACTTC
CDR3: CSARDHGGGAPETQYF

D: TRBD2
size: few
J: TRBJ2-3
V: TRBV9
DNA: TGTGCCAGCAGCGGGGGACTAGTCATCACAGATACGCAGTATTTT
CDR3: CASSGGLVITDTQYF

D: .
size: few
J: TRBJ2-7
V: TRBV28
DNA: TGTGCCAGCAGGAAAGTGGGGGACGAGCAGTACTTC
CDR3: CASRKVGDEQYF

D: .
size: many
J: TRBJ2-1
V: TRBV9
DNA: TGTGCCAGTTCGCATGACCTCTACTCCTACAATGAGCAGTTCTTC
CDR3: CASSHDLYSYNEQFF

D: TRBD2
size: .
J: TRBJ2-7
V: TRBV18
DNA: TGTGCCAGCTCACCAGACAGCGGGGCCCTCTACGAGCAGTACTTC
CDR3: CASSPDSGALYEQYF

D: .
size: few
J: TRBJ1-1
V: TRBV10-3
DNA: TGTGCCATCAGTGAAACGGAGAACACTGAAGCTTTCTTT
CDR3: CAISETENTEAFF

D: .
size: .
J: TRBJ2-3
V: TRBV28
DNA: TGTGCCAGCAGTTTCTCGGTAGTAGGGACAGATACGCAGTATTTT
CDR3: CASSFSVVGTDTQYF

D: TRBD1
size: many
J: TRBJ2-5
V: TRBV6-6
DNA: TGTGCCAGCAGTTTAGACAGGGCCGTCCAAGAGACCCAGTACTTC
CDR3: CASSLDRAVQETQYF

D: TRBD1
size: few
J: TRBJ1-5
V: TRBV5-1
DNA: TGCGCCAGCAGCTTCGGGGACAGGGATAGCAATCAGCCCCAGCATTTT
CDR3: CASSFGDRDSNQPQHF

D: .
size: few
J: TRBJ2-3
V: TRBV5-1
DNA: TGCGCCAGCAGCTATCGGCGGTCTAGCACAGATACGCAGTATTTT
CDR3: CASSYRRSSTDTQYF

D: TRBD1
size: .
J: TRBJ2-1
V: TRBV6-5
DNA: TGTGCCAGCAGCCGTCGGACAGGGCATTGCAATGAGCAGTTCTTC
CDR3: CASSRRTGHCNEQFF

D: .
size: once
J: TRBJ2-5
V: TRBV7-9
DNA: TGTGCCAGCAGCCACACATGGGGGCAGAACCAAGAGACCCAGTACTTC
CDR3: CASSHTWGQNQETQYF

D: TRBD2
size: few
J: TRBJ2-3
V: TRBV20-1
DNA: TGCAGTGCTAGGTCCCAGCGGGGGGCTAGCACAGATACGCAGTATTTT
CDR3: CSARSQRGASTDTQYF